This T cell receptor beta chain was sequenced for a study of shared clonotypes between healthy human individuals. Study-wide context: Three CD4 naive, three CD4 memory, two CD8 naive and one CD8 memory plate were used per donor. Whole-study findings and limits: The study sampled only blood, and tissue repertoires likely differ.

A note on this clone: Its antigen is undetermined.

This CDR3 has 10 amino acids. CDR1 is LGHNA, CDR2 YNFKEQ, per germline. V shed 0 bases and J shed 7 bases, with 0 bases lying between them. Positively selected for CCR7, the CD45RO-negative cells used as naive CD8 cells excluded terminally differentiated effector memory CD45RA+ cells. The method was immunoSEQ multiplex PCR; TCRdb's version includes in-frame clones alone and lacks a portion of them. In the table there are under 700,000 clones, 85% to 95% of which are singletons. The TCR originated in a woman in her thirties in good health. The sequencing sample was made of naive CD8+ T cells sorted from blood. V and J are TRBV4-2 and TRBJ2-5; D is uncertain. CDR3 sequence (DNA): TGTGCCAGCAGCCAAGAGACCCAGTACTTC. Its protein is CASSQETQYF.